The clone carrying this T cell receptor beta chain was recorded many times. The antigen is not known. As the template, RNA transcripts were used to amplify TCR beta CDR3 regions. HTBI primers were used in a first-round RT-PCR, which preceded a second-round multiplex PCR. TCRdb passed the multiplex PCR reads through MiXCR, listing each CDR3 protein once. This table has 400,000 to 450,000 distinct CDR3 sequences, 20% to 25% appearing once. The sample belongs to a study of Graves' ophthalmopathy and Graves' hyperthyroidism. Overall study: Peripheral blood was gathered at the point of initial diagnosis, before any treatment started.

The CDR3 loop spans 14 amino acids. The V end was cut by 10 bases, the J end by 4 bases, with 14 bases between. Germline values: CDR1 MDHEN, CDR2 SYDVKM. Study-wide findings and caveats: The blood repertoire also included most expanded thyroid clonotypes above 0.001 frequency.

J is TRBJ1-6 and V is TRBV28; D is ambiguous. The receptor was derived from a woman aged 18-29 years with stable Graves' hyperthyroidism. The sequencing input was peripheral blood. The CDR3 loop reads CAIGSGSYNSPLHF. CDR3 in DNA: TGTGCCATCGGATCGGGCTCTTATAATTCACCCCTCCACTTT.